This is a list of T cell receptor beta chains from one sample in a study of cytomegalovirus exposure and HLA in healthy donors. The method was immunoSEQ multiplex PCR; TCRdb's version includes in-frame clones alone and lacks a portion of them. The table has some 130,000 clones, about 95% seen once; the top ten hold 1.5% to 2%. Input material: PBMCs. The receptor source for this set is a man between 18 and 35 years old in good health and CMV-seropositive. CDR3s include the opening cysteine and the closing phenylalanine or tryptophan. A D gene is named only where the DNA matches it firmly. Some rows mark clone size as missing; the rest say once, few, many or name a class of expanded clone.

CASSIRDSSYEQYF,TGCGCCAGCAGCATCCGGGACAGTTCCTACGAGCAGTACTTC,TRBD1,NA,14,TRBJ2-7,TRBV5-1
CASKKGGRWRATNEKLFF,TGTGCCAGCAAAAAAGGGGGCAGGTGGCGTGCGACTAATGAAAAACTGTTTTTT,TRBD1,NA,18,TRBJ1-4,TRBV28
CASRVGQGADTQYF,TGTGCCAGCCGTGTGGGACAGGGTGCAGATACGCAGTATTTT,TRBD1,NA,14,TRBJ2-3,TRBV6-4
CASSVAASQEETQYF,TGTGCCAGCAGCGTAGCGGCTAGCCAAGAAGAGACCCAGTACTTC,NA,NA,15,TRBJ2-5,TRBV9
CSVTGTAQETQYF,TGCAGCGTGACAGGGACAGCTCAAGAGACCCAGTACTTC,TRBD1,NA,13,TRBJ2-5,TRBV29-1
CASRRDREYNEQFF,TGCGCCAGCAGGAGAGACAGGGAATACAATGAGCAGTTCTTC,TRBD1,NA,14,TRBJ2-1,TRBV5-1
CASSYSTSHEQYF,TGTGCCAGCAGTTACTCGACAAGCCACGAGCAGTACTTC,NA,NA,13,TRBJ2-7,TRBV6-5
CASSLEGLRLYNEQFF,TGTGCCAGCAGTTTAGAGGGACTGAGGTTATACAATGAGCAGTTCTTC,NA,once,16,TRBJ2-1,TRBV28
CASSTTGVPGELFF,TGTGCCAGCAGCACGACAGGAGTTCCCGGGGAGCTGTTTTTT,NA,NA,14,TRBJ2-2,TRBV9
CASSLQGRWQFF,TGCGCCAGCAGCTTGCAGGGGCGATGGCAGTTCTTC,NA,once,12,TRBJ2-1,TRBV5-1
CASSEGPMIYGYTF,TGTGCCAGCAGTGAAGGGCCGATGATCTATGGCTACACCTTC,NA,NA,14,TRBJ1-2,TRBV6-1
CASSLPGLEHYEQYF,TGTGCCAGCAGCCTCCCGGGACTAGAGCACTACGAGCAGTACTTC,TRBD2,few,15,TRBJ2-7,TRBV7-8
CASGEPGELFF,TGTGCCTCGGGGGAGCCCGGGGAGCTGTTTTTT,NA,NA,11,TRBJ2-2,TRBV10-3
CASSPSATSRHAGSYTQYF,TGTGCCAGCAGCCCATCCGCGACTAGCCGTCACGCAGGAAGTTATACCCAGTACTTC,TRBD2,few,19,TRBJ2-5,TRBV7-8
CASSPLQAGVGNIQYF,TGTGCCAGCAGCCCCCTACAAGCGGGAGTGGGAAACATTCAGTACTTC,TRBD2,NA,16,TRBJ2-4,TRBV9
CASSKEGPSYGYTF,TGTGCCAGCAGCAAAGAGGGGCCGTCCTATGGCTACACCTTC,NA,NA,14,TRBJ1-2,TRBV21-1
CSVAGRVGSGLFF,TGCAGCGTTGCGGGCAGGGTCGGGTCAGGACTGTTTTTT,NA,NA,13,TRBJ1-4,TRBV29-1
CASSFMTGGIDTQYF,TGCGCCAGCAGCTTCATGACAGGGGGAATAGATACGCAGTATTTT,TRBD1,NA,15,TRBJ2-3,TRBV5-1
CASSLTGLNTEAFF,TGTGCCAGCAGCCTCACAGGTCTTAACACTGAAGCTTTCTTT,NA,NA,14,TRBJ1-1,TRBV28
CASSSKFRGRSYEQYF,TGTGCCAGCAGCTCCAAGTTTAGGGGTCGGTCCTACGAGCAGTACTTC,NA,once,16,TRBJ2-7,TRBV5-4
CASSRGLAYNEQFF,TGTGCCAGCAGCCGGGGACTAGCGTACAATGAGCAGTTCTTC,TRBD2,NA,14,TRBJ2-1,TRBV7-6
CAWRGVNSYEQYF,TGTGCTTGGCGGGGGGTAAACTCCTACGAGCAGTACTTC,TRBD2,NA,13,TRBJ2-7,TRBV30
CAWSEVGGGLSYEQYF,TGTGCCTGGAGTGAGGTAGGGGGCGGCCTCTCCTACGAGCAGTACTTC,TRBD1,NA,16,TRBJ2-7,TRBV30
CASSQPTGDLISGRAREQYF,TGCGCCAGCAGCCAACCGACAGGCGACTTGATTAGCGGGAGGGCCAGAGAGCAGTACTTC,TRBD2,NA,20,TRBJ2-7,TRBV4-1
CASSMGLAAFEQFF,TGTGCCAGTAGTATGGGGCTAGCGGCGTTCGAGCAGTTCTTC,TRBD2,NA,14,TRBJ2-1,TRBV19
CASSSSWAGGSEQFF,TGTGCCAGCAGCTCCTCCTGGGCGGGAGGTTCTGAGCAGTTCTTC,TRBD2,NA,15,TRBJ2-1,TRBV5-4
CAWARQGNTEAFF,TGTGCCTGGGCCAGACAGGGAAACACTGAAGCTTTCTTT,TRBD1,NA,13,TRBJ1-1,TRBV30
CASSFFGTSGNTGELFF,TGTGCCAGCAGCTTTTTTGGGACTAGCGGAAACACCGGGGAGCTGTTTTTT,TRBD2,few,17,TRBJ2-2,TRBV5-6
CASSEEGETQYF,TGTGCCAGCAGTGAAGAGGGGGAGACCCAGTACTTC,NA,NA,12,TRBJ2-5,TRBV2
CSVGAGQHYGYTF,TGCAGCGTGGGGGCCGGACAGCACTATGGCTACACCTTC,NA,NA,13,TRBJ1-2,TRBV29-1
CASSPVRLAGGAGSYNEQFF,TGCGCCAGCAGCCCAGTCCGGCTAGCGGGAGGAGCCGGCTCCTACAATGAGCAGTTCTTC,TRBD2,NA,20,TRBJ2-1,TRBV4-1
CASRNRGTGNTIYF,TGTGCCAGCAGAAACAGGGGCACTGGAAACACCATATATTTT,TRBD1,NA,14,TRBJ1-3,TRBV28
CASSLQGGSNQPQHF,TGCGCCAGCAGCTTGCAGGGGGGTAGCAATCAGCCCCAGCATTTT,TRBD1,once,15,TRBJ1-5,TRBV5-1
CASSRGIYEQYF,TGTGCCAGCAGCAGGGGGATCTACGAGCAGTACTTC,NA,NA,12,TRBJ2-7,TRBV7-9
CASSLLAVQLGRDTQYF,TGTGCCAGCAGCTTATTAGCCGTCCAACTAGGGCGAGATACGCAGTATTTT,NA,NA,17,TRBJ2-3,TRBV7-9
CASGEESDRVSATIYF,TGTGCCAGCGGTGAAGAATCGGACAGGGTTTCGGCCACCATATATTTT,TRBD1,few,16,TRBJ1-3,TRBV28
CASSFDTPLHNEQFF,TGCGCCAGCAGCTTCGACACCCCCTTGCACAATGAGCAGTTCTTC,NA,NA,15,TRBJ2-1,TRBV5-1
CASSQDRLAESTDTQYF,TGTGCCAGCAGCCAGGACCGACTAGCGGAAAGCACAGATACGCAGTATTTT,TRBD2,NA,17,TRBJ2-3,TRBV14
CAFSPGLAGGQYF,TGTGCCTTTTCACCGGGACTAGCGGGAGGACAGTACTTC,TRBD2,NA,13,TRBJ2-7,TRBV30
CATSRLGQGYQPQHF,TGTGCCACCAGCAGACTGGGACAGGGCTATCAGCCCCAGCATTTT,TRBD1,NA,15,TRBJ1-5,TRBV15
CASSLLGGSNQPQHF,TGCGCCAGCAGCTTGTTGGGGGGTAGCAATCAGCCCCAGCATTTT,NA,NA,15,TRBJ1-5,TRBV5-1
CASSDGGGNTGELFF,TGTGCCAGCAGTGATGGCGGGGGGAACACCGGGGAGCTGTTTTTT,TRBD2,NA,15,TRBJ2-2,TRBV2
CASSQGQGPSYEQYF,TGTGCCAGCTCACAAGGACAGGGACCTTCCTACGAGCAGTACTTC,TRBD1,NA,15,TRBJ2-7,TRBV18
CASSLPPGQNTEAFF,TGCGCCAGCAGCTTACCACCGGGACAGAACACTGAAGCTTTCTTT,NA,once,15,TRBJ1-1,TRBV5-1
CASSIVGGPQHF,TGTGCCAGTAGTATAGTCGGGGGGCCCCAGCATTTT,NA,NA,12,TRBJ1-5,TRBV19
CASMGYRGGPYEQYF,TGTGCCAGCATGGGATATCGCGGAGGGCCCTACGAGCAGTACTTC,NA,few,15,TRBJ2-7,TRBV27
CASSVTGEKLFF,TGTGCCAGCAGTGTTACAGGGGAAAAACTGTTTTTT,NA,NA,12,TRBJ1-4,TRBV25-1
CASSLLAGAGELFF,TGCGCCAGCAGCTTGCTAGCGGGAGCCGGGGAGCTGTTTTTT,TRBD2,NA,14,TRBJ2-2,TRBV5-1
CASSFGDYTF,TGTGCCAGCAGCTTCGGGGACTACACCTTC,NA,NA,10,TRBJ1-2,TRBV7-9
CAISAEYNEQFF,TGTGCCATCAGTGCTGAGTACAATGAGCAGTTCTTC,NA,NA,12,TRBJ2-1,TRBV10-3
CASSLTTGNEQYF,TGTGCCAGCAGCTTAACCACAGGGAACGAGCAGTACTTC,NA,once,13,TRBJ2-7,TRBV11-2
CASSTDRWVDTEAFF,TGTGCCAGCAGTACGGACAGGTGGGTAGACACTGAAGCTTTCTTT,TRBD1,NA,15,TRBJ1-1,TRBV28
CASSIAGRGSYEQYF,TGTGCCAGTAGTATAGCCGGCAGGGGCTCCTACGAGCAGTACTTC,NA,NA,15,TRBJ2-7,TRBV19
CAWTPGTWAEQYF,TGTGCCTGGACCCCCGGGACATGGGCCGAGCAGTACTTC,NA,NA,13,TRBJ2-7,TRBV30